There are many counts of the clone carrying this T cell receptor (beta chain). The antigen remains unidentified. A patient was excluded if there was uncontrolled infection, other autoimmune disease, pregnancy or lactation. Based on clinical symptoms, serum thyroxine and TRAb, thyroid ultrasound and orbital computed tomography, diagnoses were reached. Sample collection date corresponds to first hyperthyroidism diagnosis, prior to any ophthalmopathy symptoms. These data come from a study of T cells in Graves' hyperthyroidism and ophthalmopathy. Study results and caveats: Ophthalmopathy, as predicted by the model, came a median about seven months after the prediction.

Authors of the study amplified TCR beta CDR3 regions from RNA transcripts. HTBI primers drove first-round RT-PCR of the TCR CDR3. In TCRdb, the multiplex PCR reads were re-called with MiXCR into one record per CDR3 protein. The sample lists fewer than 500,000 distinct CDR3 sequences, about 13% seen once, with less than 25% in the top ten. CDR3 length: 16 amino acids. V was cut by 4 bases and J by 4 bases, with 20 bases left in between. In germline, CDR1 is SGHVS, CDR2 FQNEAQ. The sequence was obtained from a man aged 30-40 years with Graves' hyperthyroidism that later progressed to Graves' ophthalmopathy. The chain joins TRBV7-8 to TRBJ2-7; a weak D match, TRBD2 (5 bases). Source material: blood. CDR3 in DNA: TGTGCCAGCAGCTCCCCAGCCGGGGAAGGGAAGTACGAGCAGTACTTC. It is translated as CASSSPAGEGKYEQYF.